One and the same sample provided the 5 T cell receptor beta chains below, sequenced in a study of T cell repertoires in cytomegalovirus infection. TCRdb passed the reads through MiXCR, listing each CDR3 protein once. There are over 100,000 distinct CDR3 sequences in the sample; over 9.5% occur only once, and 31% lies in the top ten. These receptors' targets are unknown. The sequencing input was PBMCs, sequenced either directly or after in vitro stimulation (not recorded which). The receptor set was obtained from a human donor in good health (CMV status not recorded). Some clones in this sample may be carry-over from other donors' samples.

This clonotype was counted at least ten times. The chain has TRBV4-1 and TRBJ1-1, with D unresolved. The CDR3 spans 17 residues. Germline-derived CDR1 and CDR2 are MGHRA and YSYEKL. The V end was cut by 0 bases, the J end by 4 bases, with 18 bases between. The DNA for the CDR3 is TGCGCCAGCAGCCAAGATCCCCCCTCCTTTGAGAGCACTGAAGCTTTCTTT. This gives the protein CASSQDPPSFESTEAFF.

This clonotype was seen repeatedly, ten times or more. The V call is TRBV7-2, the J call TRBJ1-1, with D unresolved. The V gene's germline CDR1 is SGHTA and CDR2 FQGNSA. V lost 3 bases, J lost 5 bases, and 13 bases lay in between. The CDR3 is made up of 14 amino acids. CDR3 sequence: CASSFPRIGTEAFF. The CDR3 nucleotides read TGTGCCAGCAGCTTTCCCAGGATAGGGACTGAAGCTTTCTTT.

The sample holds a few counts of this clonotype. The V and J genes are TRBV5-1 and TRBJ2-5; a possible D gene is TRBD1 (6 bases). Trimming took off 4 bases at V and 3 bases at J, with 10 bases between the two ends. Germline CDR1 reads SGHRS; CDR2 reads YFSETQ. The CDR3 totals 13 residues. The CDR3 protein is CASSPGQKETQYF. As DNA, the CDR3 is TGCGCCAGCAGCCCCGGACAGAAAGAGACCCAGTACTTC.

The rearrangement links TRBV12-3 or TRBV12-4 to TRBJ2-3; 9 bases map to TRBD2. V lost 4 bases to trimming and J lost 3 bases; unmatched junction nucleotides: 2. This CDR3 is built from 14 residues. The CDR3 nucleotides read TGTGCCAGCAGTTCCGGACTAGCGACAGATACGCAGTATTTT. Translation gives CASSSGLATDTQYF.

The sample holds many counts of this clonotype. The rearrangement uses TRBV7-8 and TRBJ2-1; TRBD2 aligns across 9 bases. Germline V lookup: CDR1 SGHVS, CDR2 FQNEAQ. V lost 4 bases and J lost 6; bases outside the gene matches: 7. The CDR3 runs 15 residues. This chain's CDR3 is CASSSTSGSGNEQFF. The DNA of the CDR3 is TGTGCCAGCAGCTCAACTAGCGGGTCCGGCAATGAGCAGTTCTTC. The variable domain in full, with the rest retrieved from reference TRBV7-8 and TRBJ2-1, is GAGVSQSPRYKVAKRGQDVALRCDPISGHVSLFWYQQALGQGPEFLTYFQNEAQLDKSGLPSDRFFAERPEGSVSTLKIQRTQQEDSAVYLCASSSTSGSGNEQFFGPGTRLTVL.